One sample yielded the 8 T cell receptor beta chains listed below, sequenced in a study of blood T cell repertoires in COVID-19. Data came from immunoSEQ multiplex PCR; TCRdb stores just in-frame clones and leaves some out. In the table there are 120,000 to 150,000 clones, 84% of which are singletons. The sample consisted of PBMCs or T cells enriched from blood (not recorded which). Receptor source: a man between 40 and 49 years old with acute COVID-19.

The V call is TRBV5-4, the J call TRBJ1-2; D gene ambiguous. Germline V gene data show CDR1 as SGHNT and CDR2 as YYREEE (reference sequence). V lost 0 bases and J 4 bases, leaving 7 bases between the germline ends. The CDR3 extends over 13 amino acids. CDR3 protein: CASSLDRSYGYTF. CDR3 nucleotides: TGTGCCAGCAGCTTGGACAGATCCTATGGCTACACCTTC.

Worth noting for this clone: One end of the junction varies from germline; a read error may be responsible. CDR3 nucleotides: TGTGCCAGCTCACCGCCCGGGACTAGCGGCGGGGTCTTC. Amino acid sequence: CASSPPGTSGGVF. The V and J genes are TRBV19 and TRBJ2-1, with 11 bases that match TRBD2. Germline assignment: CDR1 LNHDA and CDR2 SQIVND (reference sequence). The CDR3 is 13 residues long.

The chain combines TRBV10-3 with TRBJ2-3; the D gene is possibly TRBD2 (7 bases). Germline-derived CDR1 and CDR2 are ENHRY and SYGVKD. V lost 6 bases and J 2 bases, leaving 12 bases between the germline ends. The CDR3 has 14 residues. CDR3: CAIRGGADTDTQYF. The CDR3 bases are TGTGCCATCAGGGGGGGGGCCGACACAGATACGCAGTATTTT.

J is TRBJ2-7 and V is TRBV7-6; 12 nucleotides align to TRBD2. The CDR3 runs 14 residues. Per germline, CDR1 SGHVS and CDR2 FNYEAQ. The trim removed 5 bases at V and 7 bases at J, leaving 6 bases unmatched. This chain's CDR3 is CASSPLAGGGEQYF. The DNA for the CDR3 is TGTGCCAGCAGCCCCCTAGCGGGAGGGGGGGAGCAGTACTTC.

This rearrangement joins TRBV2 to TRBJ1-2, with D possibly TRBD1 on 5 matching bases. CDR3 size: 15 residues. With 1 base removed from V and 4 bases from J, the gap between germline ends came to 13 bases. Germline CDR1 SNHLY, CDR2 FYNNEI. The DNA for the CDR3 is TGTGCCAGCAGTGAAGACCAGGGCTCCGTCTATGGCTACACCTTC. The encoded protein is CASSEDQGSVYGYTF.

This clone was seen only a few times. The chain employs TRBV4-3 and TRBJ2-7, with TRBD1 matching over 8 bases. The germline V gene has CDR1 LGHNA and CDR2 YSLEER. The V and J ends lost 0 bases and 8 bases, in that order; junction bases with no gene match: 3. The CDR3 runs 13 residues. CDR3 bases: TGCGCCAGCAGCCAAGATCGACAGGGGAAGCAGTACTTC. Protein: CASSQDRQGKQYF.

The V call is TRBV5-6, the J call TRBJ1-2; no reliable D call. Germline V CDR1 and CDR2: SGHDT, YYEEEE. The CDR3 loop spans 13 amino acids. Trimming took 0 bases from V and 5 from J, leaving 8 bases between them. CDR3 region: CASSLVRPYGYTF. CDR3 DNA sequence: TGTGCCAGCAGCTTGGTGAGGCCTTATGGCTACACCTTC.

The gene calls are TRBV5-1 and TRBJ1-3; 7 positions agree with TRBD1. The J segment lost 2 bases and the V segment lost 2 bases, leaving 4 bases of the junction unmatched. The CDR3 consists of 15 residues. Per germline, CDR1 SGHRS and CDR2 YFSETQ. The CDR3 bases are TGCGCCAGCAGCTTAGACAGGGCAACTGGAAACACCATATATTTT. Amino acid sequence: CASSLDRATGNTIYF.